The following is a TCR beta chain sequence with its context. TCRdb redid the calling of the 5' RACE reads with MiXCR, one entry per CDR3 protein. The sample records approximately 890,000 distinct CDR3 sequences, 9% to 15% being singletons. The germline CDR1 and CDR2 sequences are SGHVT and SQSDAQ. The CDR3 length is 16 residues. V dropped 2 bases and J dropped 3 bases, with 14 bases sitting between them. The data stem from a study of identical twins. In addition, the sample was reused for a study of yellow fever vaccine responses in identical twins.

The gene calls are TRBV7-4 and TRBJ2-1; TRBD1 is a possible D gene (6 bases). The material sequenced was PBMCs. This TCR was recovered from a woman younger than 30 in good health. The CDR3 DNA is TGTGCCAGCAGCTTATACCCAACAGGGAACTACAATGAGCAGTTCTTC. This codes for CASSLYPTGNYNEQFF.